These 15 T cell receptor beta chains originate from one sample sequenced in a study of control samples from healthy donors and cancer patients (dated by TCRdb to about 2020). The library relied on the immunoSEQ multiplex PCR assay. The immuneACCESS repertoire file appears here via TCRdb, limited to in-frame rearrangements. These files lack a portion of the clones; in checked studies, under half of the deficit traces to unresolved V genes, and the cause of the others is not known. The sample table contains approximately 79,000 clones; only one count was recorded for around 91% of them. 7.2% of the sample rests with the top ten. The sample comprised blood. Receptor source: a man aged 45-65 years in good health.

This rearrangement joins TRBV6-6 to TRBJ1-2, with D tentatively TRBD1 (5 bases). The germline CDR1 and CDR2 sequences are MNHNY and SVGAGI (reference sequence). This CDR3 contains 14 residues. Trimming took 5 bases from V and 3 from J, leaving 13 bases between them. CDR3 nucleotides: TGTGCCAGCAGTACGAATCAGGGCCACTATGGCTACACCTTC. It yields the protein CASSTNQGHYGYTF.

The rearrangement joins TRBV2 to TRBJ1-1, with D possibly matching TRBD1 (6 bases). The CDR3 length is 13 residues. Germline lookup yields CDR1 SNHLY and CDR2 FYNNEI. Trimming took off 5 bases at V and 7 bases at J, with 14 bases between the two ends. The CDR3 here is CASSLQGTDEAFF. In DNA, the CDR3 is TGTGCCAGCAGTCTACAGGGTACCGATGAAGCTTTCTTT. Based on the CDR3 plus reference TRBV2 and TRBJ1-1, the full variable domain is EPEVTQTPSHQVTQMGQEVILRCVPISNHLYFYWYRQILGQKVEFLVSFYNNEISEKSEIFDDQFSVERPDGSNFTLKIRSTKLEDSAMYFCASSLQGTDEAFFGQGTRLTVV.

The chain links TRBV7-9 to TRBJ1-6, with 9 nucleotides matching TRBD1. Germline CDR1 and CDR2: SEHNR and FQNEAQ (reference sequence). The CDR3 is 15 residues long. V trimming: 4 bases; J trimming: 10 bases; junction bases outside the gene matches: 8. CDR3 protein: CASSSPGQGLSPLHF. For the CDR3, the DNA is TGTGCCAGCAGCTCCCCGGGACAGGGTTTGTCACCCCTCCACTTT.

This chain links TRBV6-6 with TRBJ1-1; 12 bases align to TRBD1. The CDR3 covers 16 residues. Trimming took 5 bases from V and 4 from J; bases not matched to a gene: 8. Germline CDR1 MNHNY, CDR2 SVGAGI (reference sequence). CDR3 in amino acids: CASSPRDRGQSTEAFF. DNA of the CDR3: TGTGCCAGCAGTCCCCGGGACAGGGGGCAGAGCACTGAAGCTTTCTTT.

The J gene is TRBJ2-1, the V gene TRBV7-3; TRBD2 agrees at 7 bases. J lost 6 bases, V lost 4 bases, and 12 bases had no gene match. CDR1 and CDR2 from the germline V gene are SGHTA and FQGTGA. The CDR3 runs to 16 residues. CDR3: CASSSSPSPGGNEQFF. The CDR3 bases are TGTGCCAGCAGCTCAAGCCCATCTCCGGGAGGCAATGAGCAGTTCTTC.

The genes are TRBV5-1 and TRBJ2-1; D is ambiguous. The CDR3 totals 17 residues. The germline V gene encodes CDR1 SGHRS and CDR2 YFSETQ. The V gene lost 2 bases and the J gene lost 5 bases, with 20 bases spanning the gap. The CDR3 protein is CASSFLIGPQWNNEQFF. The CDR3 bases are TGCGCCAGCAGCTTCCTAATAGGTCCCCAGTGGAACAATGAGCAGTTCTTC.

The rearrangement uses TRBV4-2 and TRBJ2-7; 8 bases are shared with TRBD2. V dropped 5 bases and J dropped 5; count of bases not matched to a gene: 14. This CDR3 has 16 residues. Germline lookup yields CDR1 LGHNA and CDR2 YNFKEQ. This chain's CDR3 is CASSKAPAGDTNEQYF. The CDR3 DNA reads TGTGCCAGCAGCAAAGCCCCAGCGGGGGATACCAACGAGCAGTACTTC.

The V and J genes are TRBV2 and TRBJ1-2; D perhaps matches TRBD1 (6 bases). The CDR3 is 12 residues long. V was cut by 6 bases and J by 9 bases, with 14 bases left in between. The germline CDR1 and CDR2 sequences are SNHLY and FYNNEI. CDR3 sequence reads: CASSDPGVSYTF. In DNA, the CDR3 is TGTGCCAGCAGCGACCCAGGGGTAAGCTACACCTTC.

This chain joins TRBV12-3 or TRBV12-4 and TRBJ2-1; D uncertain. The CDR3 contains 12 residues. With 2 bases removed from V and 5 bases from J, the gap between germline ends came to 4 bases. The CDR3 loop reads CASSLTDNEQFF. The CDR3 DNA follows: TGTGCCAGCAGTTTAACAGACAATGAGCAGTTCTTC.

This chain uses TRBV6-1 with TRBJ1-6, with D perhaps matching TRBD1 (6 bases). This CDR3 is 17 amino acids long. The ends were cut back, 0 bases at V and 7 bases at J, with 16 bases in the middle. Germline CDR1 reads MNHNS; CDR2 reads SASEGT. CDR3 in amino acids: CASSEARQGLGNSPLHF. CDR3 bases: TGTGCCAGCAGTGAAGCGCGGCAGGGGTTGGGGAATTCACCCCTCCACTTT.

This clone is a singleton in its sample. This CDR3 reads CATSRDGSGWGAFF. The CDR3 DNA follows: TGTGCCACCAGCAGAGACGGGAGTGGCTGGGGAGCTTTCTTT. The chain employs TRBV15 and TRBJ1-1; no definite D call. V dropped 0 bases and J dropped 10 bases, with 15 bases sitting between them. CDR1 is LNHNV and CDR2 is YYDKDF in the germline V gene (reference sequence). The CDR3 covers 14 residues.

The chain employs TRBV10-2 and TRBJ2-7; 9 nucleotides line up with TRBD2. V trimming: 0 bases; J trimming: 8 bases; junction bases outside the gene matches: 11. The CDR3 is 16 residues long. From germline, CDR1 is WSHSY and CDR2 SAAADI. DNA of the CDR3: TGCGCCAGCAGTGAGTCGAAGCGGGGGGATGATAGAAAGCAGTACTTC. It is translated as CASSESKRGDDRKQYF.

The chain recombines TRBV30 with TRBJ1-4, with unresolved D. The CDR3 covers 15 residues. CDR1 and CDR2 (germline): GTSNPN, SVGIG (reference sequence). Trimming cost V 6 bases and J 0 bases, with 14 bases left between them. CDR3 residues: CACNREVSTNEKLFF. The CDR3 DNA follows: TGTGCCTGCAATAGGGAGGTATCAACTAATGAAAAACTGTTTTTT.

The chain joins TRBV7-8 to TRBJ1-5; perhaps TRBD1 as D (6 bases). The CDR3 extends over 14 amino acids. CDR1 is SGHVS and CDR2 is FQNEAQ in the germline V gene. Trimming took off 8 bases at V and 5 bases at J, with 16 bases between the two ends. The CDR3 loop is CASSPGTWDQPQHF. The CDR3 DNA sequence: TGTGCCAGCTCCCCCGGGACATGGGATCAGCCCCAGCATTTT.

This rearrangement joins TRBV11-2 to TRBJ1-2; 8 nucleotides line up with TRBD1. The CDR3 has 15 amino acids. Unmatched junction bases numbered 6, after V lost 1 base and J lost 5 bases. The germline V gene encodes CDR1 SGHAT and CDR2 FQNNGV. This CDR3 reads CASSLVPQGAYGYTF. The CDR3, as DNA: TGTGCCAGCAGCTTAGTTCCCCAGGGGGCTTATGGCTACACCTTC.